The present entry profiles one T cell receptor beta chain with its context. What it binds is unknown. The data derive from a study of cytomegalovirus exposure and HLA in healthy donors. Study at large: From some 190 million T cells, an earlier analysis saw 90 million to 130 million unique TCR beta sequences.

Study conclusions and caveats: Certain indistinguishable V segments, among them TRBV6-2 and TRBV6-3, were excluded.

There are 15 residues in the CDR3. Deletions cut 5 bases from V and 0 bases from J, with 14 bases between. The germline V gene encodes CDR1 SGHVS and CDR2 FQNEAQ. PCR amplification relied on 60 Vbeta primers (plus 13 Jbeta primers). The method was immunoSEQ multiplex PCR; TCRdb's version includes in-frame clones alone and lacks a portion of them. The table shows 180,000 or so clones, with 62% occurring only once. The material sequenced was PBMCs. The receptor was derived from a man in his forties or fifties in good health and CMV-seronegative. The chain has TRBV7-8 and TRBJ2-7, with D possibly TRBD1 on 6 matching bases. The CDR3, as DNA: TGTGCCAGCAGCAAACAGGGTGAAGGCTCCTACGAGCAGTACTTC. Its protein product is CASSKQGEGSYEQYF.